This T cell receptor (beta chain) was sequenced during a study of cytomegalovirus exposure and HLA in healthy donors. Study-level findings and limits: When analyzed later, a missense DCLRE1C variant was found to be linked to TCR beta V- and J-gene trimming. A later analysis linked about 17,000 TCR beta sequences to HLA alleles at 0.05 false discovery rate. According to reports, the classifier identified cytomegalovirus status with high specificity and sensitivity.

This clone appeared once. Its cognate antigen is unknown. The junction had 3 bases not matched to a gene; V was cut back by 1 base and J by 2 bases. The CDR3 contains 15 residues. CDR1 and CDR2 from the germline V gene are LNHNV and YYDKDF (reference sequence). PCR involved 60 Vbeta and 13 Jbeta primers. Data came from immunoSEQ multiplex PCR; TCRdb stores just in-frame clones and leaves some out. The sample shows some 110,000 clones, about 72% of them seen only once. When sampled, the donors appeared nominally healthy, though they likely had unrecorded immune exposures. This sequence joins TRBV15 and TRBJ2-7; TRBD1 aligns across 9 bases. The receptor was isolated from a man between 50 and 59 years old in good health and CMV-seropositive. Material for sequencing was PBMCs. The CDR3 loop reads CATSRAGTGTYEQYF. For the CDR3, the DNA is TGTGCCACCAGCAGAGCTGGGACAGGGACCTACGAGCAGTACTTC.